This T cell receptor (beta chain) was profiled in a study of Graves' ophthalmopathy and Graves' hyperthyroidism. Findings and caveats of the study: As the model predicted ophthalmopathy progression, it achieved a sensitivity of 70% to 71% and a specificity of about 72%.

In the case of this clonotype: Its antigen is not known.

Germline CDR1 and CDR2: MGHRA and YSYEKL. V was pared by 4 bases and J by 5 bases, with 6 bases between. This CDR3 has 12 residues. TCR beta CDR3 regions were amplified from RNA transcripts. HTBI primers primed a first-round RT-PCR, and a second-round multiplex PCR followed. TCRdb re-derived calls from the multiplex PCR reads in MiXCR, one entry per CDR3 protein. The table shows roughly 500,000 distinct CDR3 sequences, with about 15% occurring only once. This TCR derives from a woman younger than 45 with Graves' ophthalmopathy. The specimen sequenced was blood. The rearrangement links TRBV4-1 to TRBJ2-4; no firm D call. The CDR3 here is CASSPAENIQYF. CDR3 in DNA: TGCGCCAGCAGCCCGGCAGAAAACATTCAGTACTTC.